These 14 T cell receptor beta chains were sequenced from one sample in a study of Graves' ophthalmopathy and Graves' hyperthyroidism (dated by TCRdb to the late 2010s). TCRdb records Illumina HiSeq 2000 as the sequencer. TCR beta CDR3 regions were amplified from RNA transcripts for repertoire sequencing. The first round was an RT-PCR using HTBI primers with the Qiagen OneStep RT-PCR kit, and this first round was followed by a second-round multiplex PCR, then size selection and purification. TCRdb reprocessed the public reads (quality trimming at Q25 with fastp, clone calling with MiXCR) and kept in-frame beta chains. Identical CDR3 proteins give one entry, which carries the most common genes and DNA. The sample has a few hundred thousand distinct CDR3 sequences on record, roughly 17% of them singletons. The ten top clones hold 2.4% of the sample. The specimen was peripheral blood. These receptors came from an adult woman with stable Graves' hyperthyroidism.

In its sample, this clonotype was seen many times. The chain has TRBV6-1 and TRBJ2-7, with TRBD1 matching over 10 bases. V dropped 6 bases and J dropped 5; count of bases not matched to a gene: 7. Germline-derived CDR1 and CDR2 are MNHNS and SASEGT. This CDR3 has 14 residues. The CDR3 nucleotides read TGTGCCAGCAGCATGACAGGGGGCCCGGACGAGCAGTACTTC. Encoded protein: CASSMTGGPDEQYF.

The rearrangement uses TRBV14 and TRBJ1-2; unclear D gene. This CDR3 comprises 14 residues. CDR1 is SGHDN, CDR2 FVKESK, per germline. The V and J ends lost 0 bases and 1 base respectively, with 6 bases between them. The CDR3 sequence is CASSQEVDNYGYTF. DNA of the CDR3: TGTGCCAGCAGCCAAGAGGTCGATAACTATGGCTACACCTTC. The entire variable domain, with the rest obtained from reference TRBV14 and TRBJ1-2, is as follows: EAGVTQFPSHSVIEKGQTVTLRCDPISGHDNLYWYRRVMGKEIKFLLHFVKESKQDESGMPNNRFLAERTGGTYSTLKVQPAELEDSGVYFCASSQEVDNYGYTFGSGTRLTVV.

This chain connects TRBV12-3 or TRBV12-4 to TRBJ1-1, with D tentatively TRBD1 (6 bases). The ends were cut back, 9 bases at V and 5 bases at J, with 19 bases in the middle. This CDR3 has 14 residues. The CDR3 nucleotides read TGTGCCAGTTTACAGGGAAGGCTGGCGACTGAAGCTTTCTTT. As protein: CASLQGRLATEAFF.

This clonotype has a count of ten or more. V is TRBV11-2 and J is TRBJ2-5; D is unclear. V lost 3 bases and J lost 5, with 10 bases in between. CDR1 and CDR2 from the germline V gene are SGHAT and FQNNGV. The CDR3 runs 13 residues. CDR3 loop: CASSFIRRETQYF. The DNA for the CDR3 is TGTGCCAGCAGCTTTATCCGACGGGAGACCCAGTACTTC.

This clonotype was seen many times. The chain employs TRBV7-8 and TRBJ2-2; tentative D call: TRBD2 (5 bases). The CDR3 runs 18 residues. From germline, CDR1 is SGHVS and CDR2 FQNEAQ. Trimming removed 8 bases from V and 2 bases from J, with 24 bases in between. The CDR3 DNA follows: TGTGCCAGCCTATCAAGAGGTAGTGCGCTAGCAAACACCGGGGAGCTGTTTTTT. Protein: CASLSRGSALANTGELFF.

This clonotype was seen at least ten times. The chain uses TRBV19 and TRBJ1-5; D might be TRBD1 (6 bases). CDR3 length: 15 amino acids. Germline CDR1 is LNHDA and CDR2 is SQIVND (reference sequence). V lost 3 bases and J lost 3, with 12 bases in between. The CDR3 coding sequence is TGTGCCAGTAGTATTGCGCAGGGGCCCAATCAGCCCCAGCATTTT. This sequence encodes CASSIAQGPNQPQHF.

The J gene is TRBJ2-5, the V gene TRBV4-3; D unresolved. V was trimmed by 0 bases and J by 5 bases, leaving 13 bases between them. CDR1 is LGHNA and CDR2 is YSLEER in the germline V gene. This CDR3 is 15 amino acids long. CDR3 coding DNA: TGCGCCAGCAGCCAAGATCTTGAGTTCGGGGAGACCCAGTACTTC. This gives the protein CASSQDLEFGETQYF.

This chain connects TRBV5-1 to TRBJ2-2; 10 bases map to TRBD2. V was clipped by 4 bases and J by 0 bases; unmatched bases: 9. Germline loops: CDR1 SGHRS, CDR2 YFSETQ. The CDR3 covers 18 residues. CDR3 region: CASSVPLAGVTNTGELFF. CDR3 nucleotide sequence: TGCGCCAGCAGCGTACCCCTAGCGGGGGTAACGAACACCGGGGAGCTGTTTTTT.

This clonotype occurred a few times. The chain employs TRBV20-1 and TRBJ2-2, with D possibly being TRBD2 (5 bases). Germline V gene lookup returns CDR1 DFQATT and CDR2 SNEGSKA (reference sequence). CDR3 size: 13 residues. V lost 6 bases and J lost 5, with 13 bases in between. Here the CDR3 reads CSALSGVTGELFF. The CDR3 region has the DNA TGCAGTGCCCTTTCCGGGGTTACCGGGGAGCTGTTTTTT.

This clonotype was seen more than once but under ten times. The rearrangement links TRBV28 to TRBJ2-5; no reliable D call. Germline V gene data show CDR1 as MDHEN and CDR2 as SYDVKM. The CDR3 length is 13 residues. V dropped 7 bases and J dropped 2 bases, with 11 bases sitting between them. CDR3 in DNA: TGTGCCAGCATTAGGAACAATCAAGAGACCCAGTACTTC. Its protein product is CASIRNNQETQYF.

This clonotype has just a few counts. This chain connects TRBV13 to TRBJ1-1, with no clear D. The ends were cut back, 3 bases at V and 0 bases at J, with 11 bases in the middle. The CDR3 spans 15 residues. Germline V CDR1 and CDR2: PRHDT, FYEKMQ (reference sequence). The CDR3 protein is CASSLARTVNTEAFF. CDR3 in DNA: TGTGCCAGCAGCTTGGCCAGGACGGTGAACACTGAAGCTTTCTTT.

Many counts were recorded for this clonotype. The chain carries TRBV2 and TRBJ2-2; D unclear. Germline V CDR1 and CDR2: SNHLY, FYNNEI. Trimming shortened V by 7 bases and J by 5 bases, and 23 bases separated the two germline ends. The CDR3 consists of 17 residues. CDR3 DNA: TGTGCCAGCACCAACCCCCATGCGTCAAGAAGGACCGGGGAGCTGTTTTTT. Residues: CASTNPHASRRTGELFF.

This clonotype turned up a few times. Since a much larger clone is just one base distant, this may be a read error. This chain connects TRBV6-1 to TRBJ2-4; D remains ambiguous. This CDR3 is 16 amino acids long. Germline V gene data show CDR1 as MNHNS and CDR2 as SASEGT. Written as DNA, the CDR3 is TGTGCCAGCAGTCTCGGCAGAGATTTAGCCAAAAACATTAAGTACTTC. Translated: CASSLGRDLAKNIKYF.

This clonotype was recorded a few times. The chain couples TRBV5-1 to TRBJ2-5, with D maybe TRBD1 (6 bases). This CDR3 is 16 amino acids long. The V gene's germline CDR1 is SGHRS and CDR2 YFSETQ. The V and J ends lost 1 base and 2 bases respectively, with 15 bases between them. CDR3 sequence reads: CASSLSPGHRQETQYF. The CDR3, as DNA: TGCGCCAGCAGCTTGTCACCGGGACACCGACAAGAGACCCAGTACTTC.